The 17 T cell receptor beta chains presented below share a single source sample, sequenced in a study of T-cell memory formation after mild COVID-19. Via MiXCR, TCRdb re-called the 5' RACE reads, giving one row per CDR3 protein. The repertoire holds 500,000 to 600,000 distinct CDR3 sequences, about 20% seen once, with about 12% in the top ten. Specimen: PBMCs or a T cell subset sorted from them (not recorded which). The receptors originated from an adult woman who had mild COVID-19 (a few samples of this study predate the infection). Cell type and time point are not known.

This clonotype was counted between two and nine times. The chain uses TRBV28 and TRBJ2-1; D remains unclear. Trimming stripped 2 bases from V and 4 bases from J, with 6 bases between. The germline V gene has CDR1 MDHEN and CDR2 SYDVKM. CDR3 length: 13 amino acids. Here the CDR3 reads CASSLTNYNEQFF. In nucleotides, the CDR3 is TGTGCCAGCAGTTTAACCAATTACAATGAGCAGTTCTTC.

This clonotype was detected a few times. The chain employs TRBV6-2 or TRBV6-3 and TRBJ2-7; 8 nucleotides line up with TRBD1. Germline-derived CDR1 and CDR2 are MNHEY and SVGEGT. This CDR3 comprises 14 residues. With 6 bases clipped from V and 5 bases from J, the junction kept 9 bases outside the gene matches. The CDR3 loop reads CASRRPSGGNEQYF. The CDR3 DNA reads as TGTGCCAGCAGACGGCCTTCAGGGGGCAACGAGCAGTACTTC.

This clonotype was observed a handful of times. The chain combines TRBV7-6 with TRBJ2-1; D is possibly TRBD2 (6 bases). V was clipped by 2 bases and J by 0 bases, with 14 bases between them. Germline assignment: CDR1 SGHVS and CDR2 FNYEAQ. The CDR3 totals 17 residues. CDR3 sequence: CASSLPSDDPSYNEQFF. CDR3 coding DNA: TGTGCCAGCAGCTTACCTAGCGACGACCCCTCCTACAATGAGCAGTTCTTC.

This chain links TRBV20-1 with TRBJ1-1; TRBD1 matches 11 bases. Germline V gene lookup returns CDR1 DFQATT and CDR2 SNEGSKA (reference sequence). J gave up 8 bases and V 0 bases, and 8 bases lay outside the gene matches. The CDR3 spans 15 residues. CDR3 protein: CSARDGGQGVSEAFF. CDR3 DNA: TGCAGTGCTAGAGATGGGGGACAGGGGGTCTCAGAAGCTTTCTTT.

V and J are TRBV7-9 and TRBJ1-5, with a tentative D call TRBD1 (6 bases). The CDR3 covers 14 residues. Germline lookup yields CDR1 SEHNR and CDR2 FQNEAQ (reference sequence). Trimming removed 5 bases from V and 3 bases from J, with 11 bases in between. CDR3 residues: CASSPGHYNQPQHF. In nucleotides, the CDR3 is TGTGCCAGCAGCCCGGGACACTACAATCAGCCCCAGCATTTT. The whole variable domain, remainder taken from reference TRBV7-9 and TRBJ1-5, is DTGVSQNPRHKITKRGQNVTFRCDPISEHNRLYWYRQTLGQGPEFLTYFQNEAQLEKSRLLSDRFSAERPKGSFSTLEIQRTEQGDSAMYLCASSPGHYNQPQHFGDGTRLSIL.

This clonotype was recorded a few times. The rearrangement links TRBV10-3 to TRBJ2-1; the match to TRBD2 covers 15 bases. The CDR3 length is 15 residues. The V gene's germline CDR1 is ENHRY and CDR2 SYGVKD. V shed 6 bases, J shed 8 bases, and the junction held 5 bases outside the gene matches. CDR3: CAIRGLAGGSDEQFF. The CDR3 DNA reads TGTGCCATCAGGGGACTAGCGGGGGGATCTGATGAGCAGTTCTTC.

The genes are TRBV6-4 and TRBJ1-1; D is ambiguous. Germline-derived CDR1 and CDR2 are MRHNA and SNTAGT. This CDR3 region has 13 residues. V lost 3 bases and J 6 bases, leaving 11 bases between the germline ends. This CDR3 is CASSESPEAEAFF. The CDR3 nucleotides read TGTGCCAGCAGTGAGTCCCCTGAGGCTGAAGCTTTCTTT.

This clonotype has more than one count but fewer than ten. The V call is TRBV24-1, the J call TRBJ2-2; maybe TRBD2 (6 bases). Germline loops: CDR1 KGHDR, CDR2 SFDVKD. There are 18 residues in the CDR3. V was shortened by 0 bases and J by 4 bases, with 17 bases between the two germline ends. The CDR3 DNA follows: TGTGCCACCAGTGATTTGCAAAAAGCAAGCGGGCTCACCGGGGAGCTGTTTTTT. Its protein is CATSDLQKASGLTGELFF.

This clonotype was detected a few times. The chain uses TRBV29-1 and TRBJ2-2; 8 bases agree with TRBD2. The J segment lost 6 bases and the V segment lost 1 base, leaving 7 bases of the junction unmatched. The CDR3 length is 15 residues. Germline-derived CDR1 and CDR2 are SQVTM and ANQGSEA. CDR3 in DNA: TGCAGCGTTGAAGCGTCAAGCGGGAGCGCCGGGGAGCTGTTTTTT. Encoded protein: CSVEASSGSAGELFF.

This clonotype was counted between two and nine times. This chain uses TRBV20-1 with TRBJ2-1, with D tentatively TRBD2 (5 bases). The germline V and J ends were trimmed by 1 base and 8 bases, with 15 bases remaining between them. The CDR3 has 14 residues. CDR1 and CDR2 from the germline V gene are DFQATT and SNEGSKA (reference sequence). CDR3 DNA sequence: TGCAGTGCTAGAGTGAGCGACGGGGTGGATGAGCAGTTCTTC. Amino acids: CSARVSDGVDEQFF.

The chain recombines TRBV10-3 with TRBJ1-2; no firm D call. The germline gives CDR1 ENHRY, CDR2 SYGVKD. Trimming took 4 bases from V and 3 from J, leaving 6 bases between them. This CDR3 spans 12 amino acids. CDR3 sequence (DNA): TGTGCCATCAGTGGGGCCGACTATGGCTACACCTTC. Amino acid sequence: CAISGADYGYTF.

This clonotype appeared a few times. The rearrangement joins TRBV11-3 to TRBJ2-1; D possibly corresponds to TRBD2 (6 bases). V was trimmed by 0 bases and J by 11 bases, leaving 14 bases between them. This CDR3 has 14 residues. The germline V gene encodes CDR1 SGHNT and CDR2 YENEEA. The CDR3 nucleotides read TGTGCCAGCAGCTTAGATGTGGGCGGGAAAAAGCAGTTCTTC. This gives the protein CASSLDVGGKKQFF. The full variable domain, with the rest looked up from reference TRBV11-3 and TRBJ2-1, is EAGVVQSPRYKIIEKKQPVAFWCNPISGHNTLYWYLQNLGQGPELLIRYENEEAVDDSQLPKDRFSAERLKGVDSTLKIQPAELGDSAVYLCASSLDVGGKKQFFGPGTRLTVL.

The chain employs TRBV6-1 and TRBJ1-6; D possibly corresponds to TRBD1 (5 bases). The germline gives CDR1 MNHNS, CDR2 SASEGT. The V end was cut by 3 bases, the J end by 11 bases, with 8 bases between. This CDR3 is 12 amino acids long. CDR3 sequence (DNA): TGTGCCAGCAGTGAGGCAGGGCCACCCCTCCACTTT. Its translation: CASSEAGPPLHF.

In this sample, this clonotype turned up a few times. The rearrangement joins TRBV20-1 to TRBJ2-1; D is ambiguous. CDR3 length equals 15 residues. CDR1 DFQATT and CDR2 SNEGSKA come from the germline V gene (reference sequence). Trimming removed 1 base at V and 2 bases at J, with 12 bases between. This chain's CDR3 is CSARGGFRAYNEQFF. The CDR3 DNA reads TGCAGTGCTAGAGGAGGCTTCCGAGCCTACAATGAGCAGTTCTTC.

The CDR3 spells CASSPDTTSGTYWNTGELFF. The CDR3 DNA follows: TGTGCCAGCTCACCAGACACTACTAGCGGGACCTACTGGAACACCGGGGAGCTGTTTTTT. The V gene is TRBV18, the J gene TRBJ2-2; TRBD2 matches at 10 bases. V lost 2 bases, J lost 1 base, and 13 bases stayed unmatched. This CDR3 region has 20 residues. Germline CDR1 reads KGHSH; CDR2 reads LQKENI.

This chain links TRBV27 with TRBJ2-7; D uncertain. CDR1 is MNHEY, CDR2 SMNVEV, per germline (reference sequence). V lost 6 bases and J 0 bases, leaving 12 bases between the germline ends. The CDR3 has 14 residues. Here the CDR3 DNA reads TGTGCCAGCAGGCCGGGCCCGAGCTCCTACGAGCAGTACTTC. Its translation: CASRPGPSSYEQYF.

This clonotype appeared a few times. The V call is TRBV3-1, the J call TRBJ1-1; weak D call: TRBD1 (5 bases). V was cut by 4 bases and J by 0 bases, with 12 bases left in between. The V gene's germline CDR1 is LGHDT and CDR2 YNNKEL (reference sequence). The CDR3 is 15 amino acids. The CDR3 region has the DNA TGTGCCAGCAGCCCTTCGGGGGAGGTGAACACTGAAGCTTTCTTT. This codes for CASSPSGEVNTEAFF. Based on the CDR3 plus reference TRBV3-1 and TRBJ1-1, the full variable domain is DTAVSQTPKYLVTQMGNDKSIKCEQNLGHDTMYWYKQDSKKFLKIMFSYNNKELIINETVPNRFSPKSPDKAHLNLHINSLELGDSAVYFCASSPSGEVNTEAFFGQGTRLTVV.